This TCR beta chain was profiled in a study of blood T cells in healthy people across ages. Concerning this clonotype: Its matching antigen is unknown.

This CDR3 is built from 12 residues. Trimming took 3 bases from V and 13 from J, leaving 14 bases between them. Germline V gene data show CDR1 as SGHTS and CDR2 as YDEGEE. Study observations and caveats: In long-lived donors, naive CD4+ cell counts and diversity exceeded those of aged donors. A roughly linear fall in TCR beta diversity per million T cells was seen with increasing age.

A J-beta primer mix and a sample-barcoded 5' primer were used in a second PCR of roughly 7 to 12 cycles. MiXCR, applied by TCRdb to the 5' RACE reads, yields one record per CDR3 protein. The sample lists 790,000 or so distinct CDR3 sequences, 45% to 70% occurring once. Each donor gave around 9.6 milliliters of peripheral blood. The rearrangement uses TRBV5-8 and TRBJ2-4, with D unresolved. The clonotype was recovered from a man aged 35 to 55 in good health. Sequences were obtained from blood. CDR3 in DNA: TGTGCCAGCAGCTACATTCCCCTTGAGCAGTACTTC. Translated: CASSYIPLEQYF.